A single sample is the source of the 18 T cell receptor beta chains below, sequenced in a study of Ad26.COV2.S vaccination and SARS-CoV-2 variants. The assay was immunoSEQ multiplex PCR, and TCRdb's table has in-frame clones only and misses some. Of fewer than 150,000 clones in the sample, more than 80% were seen once. Sample: peripheral blood, taken after recovery from COVID-19. These receptors were obtained from a human donor who had recovered from COVID-19.

This clone was recorded a few times. The same CDR3 also results from other DNA sequences found in this sample. This chain joins TRBV28 and TRBJ1-1, with D unresolved. CDR1 and CDR2 from the germline V gene are MDHEN and SYDVKM. CDR3 length: 12 residues. V was pared by 3 bases and J by 1 base, with 3 bases between. The CDR3 nucleotides read TGTGCCAGCAGTTTCCGGAACACTGAAGCTTTCTTT. Its protein is CASSFRNTEAFF.

This sequence joins TRBV5-6 and TRBJ2-1, with 8 bases matching TRBD1. CDR1 and CDR2 (germline): SGHDT, YYEEEE. This CDR3 region has 15 residues. V lost 4 bases and J lost 5; bases outside the gene matches: 8. In DNA, the CDR3 is TGTGCCAGCAGCGAAGGGACAGGAGGCCACAATGAGCAGTTCTTC. Translating it yields CASSEGTGGHNEQFF.

The V and J genes are TRBV6-2 or TRBV6-3 and TRBJ1-2; TRBD1 matches at 9 bases. V lost 6 bases to trimming and J lost 7 bases; unmatched junction nucleotides: 6. The CDR3 is 13 amino acids. Germline lookup yields CDR1 MNHEY and CDR2 SVGEGT. The CDR3 DNA reads TGTGCCAGCAGCCCCGGGACAGGGTTTGGCTACACCTTC. Protein product: CASSPGTGFGYTF.

The chain recombines TRBV6-5 with TRBJ2-7; 7 bases are shared with TRBD1. V shed 7 bases and J 6 bases; nucleotides not matched to a gene: 9. CDR1 MNHEY and CDR2 SVGAGI come from the germline V gene. This CDR3 comprises 13 residues. CDR3 nucleotide sequence: TGTGCCAGCAACGACCGACAGGGCGGCGAGCAGTACTTC. Protein product: CASNDRQGGEQYF.

Worth noting for this clone: Relative to the germline gene, one junction end is altered; a read error may explain this. The gene calls are TRBV10-2 and TRBJ2-1; tentatively, D is TRBD2 (6 bases). Germline CDR1 is WSHSY and CDR2 is SAAADI. This CDR3 has 12 amino acids. Written as DNA, the CDR3 is TGCGCCAGCAGTCTGGACTACGATGAGCAGTTCTTC. Translating gives CASSLDYDEQFF.

The CDR3 coding sequence is TGTGCCAGCAGCGGACCGGGACAGGGCAACGAGCAGTACTTC. This translates into CASSGPGQGNEQYF. This chain joins TRBV7-2 and TRBJ2-7; TRBD1 matches 9 bases. The CDR3 loop spans 14 amino acids. Germline assignment: CDR1 SGHTA and CDR2 FQGNSA. Unmatched junction bases numbered 7, after V lost 5 bases and J lost 5 bases.

V gene TRBV5-1 combines with J gene TRBJ2-1; D possibly corresponds to TRBD2 (7 bases). The CDR3 length is 19 residues. CDR1 is SGHRS and CDR2 is YFSETQ in the germline V gene. Trimming took 4 bases from V and 0 from J, leaving 23 bases between them. This chain's CDR3 is CASSPAFWRGPSSYNEQFF. In DNA, the CDR3 is TGCGCCAGCAGCCCCGCCTTCTGGCGGGGGCCGAGCTCCTACAATGAGCAGTTCTTC.

V and J are TRBV19 and TRBJ2-7; 9 bases are a match to TRBD1. Germline CDR1 reads LNHDA; CDR2 reads SQIVND (reference sequence). The trim removed 6 bases at V and 4 bases at J, leaving 4 bases unmatched. CDR3 length: 13 residues. In nucleotides, the CDR3 is TGTGCCAGTAGGGGGACAGGGCAATACGAGCAGTACTTC. It specifies CASRGTGQYEQYF.

The V and J genes are TRBV30 and TRBJ1-2; D is uncertain. The CDR3 contains 17 residues. V lost 3 bases and J lost 1, with 21 bases in between. Germline CDR1 is GTSNPN and CDR2 is SVGIG (reference sequence). The CDR3 is CAWSSTSVAKGNYGYTF. For the CDR3, the DNA is TGTGCCTGGAGCTCTACCTCGGTGGCGAAGGGTAACTATGGCTACACCTTC.

The V gene is TRBV7-2, the J gene TRBJ1-1; TRBD1 is a possible D gene (6 bases). Germline values: CDR1 SGHTA, CDR2 FQGNSA. The CDR3 runs 15 residues. The germline V and J ends were trimmed by 1 base and 1 base, with 10 bases remaining between them. CDR3 nucleotides: TGTGCCAGCAGCTTAGGGGCAGGGGCGAACACTGAAGCTTTCTTT. Protein product: CASSLGAGANTEAFF.

This chain links TRBV2 with TRBJ2-5, with TRBD2 matching 10 bases. With 3 bases clipped from V and 5 bases from J, the junction kept 9 bases outside the gene matches. This CDR3 is 16 amino acids long. The germline CDR1 and CDR2 sequences are SNHLY and FYNNEI. The CDR3 here is CASSEPQRGGLETQYF. CDR3 DNA sequence: TGTGCCAGCAGTGAGCCTCAGCGGGGGGGCTTGGAGACCCAGTACTTC.

V and J are TRBV27 and TRBJ2-1, with a possible D match to TRBD1 (5 bases). Germline V gives CDR1 MNHEY, CDR2 SMNVEV (reference sequence). Trimming left V 4 bases short and J 9 bases short, with 7 bases between. This CDR3 has 11 amino acids. This CDR3 is CASSYRGEQFF. CDR3 DNA sequence: TGTGCCAGCAGTTATAGGGGTGAGCAGTTCTTC.

This clone showed up just a few times. J is TRBJ2-7 and V is TRBV28; D is unclear. Germline V gene lookup returns CDR1 MDHEN and CDR2 SYDVKM. The CDR3 covers 12 residues. V was trimmed by 6 bases and J by 0 bases, leaving 6 bases between them. The CDR3 sequence is CASSRASYEQYF. CDR3 sequence (DNA): TGTGCCAGCAGCCGGGCCTCCTACGAGCAGTACTTC. Full variable domain (remainder filled in from reference TRBV28 and TRBJ2-7): DVKVTQSSRYLVKRTGEKVFLECVQDMDHENMFWYRQDPGLGLRLIYFSYDVKMKEKGDIPEGYSVSREKKERFSLILESASTNQTSMYLCASSRASYEQYFGPGTRLTVT.

The chain employs TRBV7-2 and TRBJ2-2; D might be TRBD1 (6 bases). CDR1 is SGHTA, CDR2 FQGNSA, per germline. The V end was cut by 3 bases, the J end by 4 bases, with 15 bases between. CDR3 length: 16 residues. CDR3 sequence reads: CASSFFTGLSTGELFF. Written as DNA, the CDR3 is TGTGCCAGCAGCTTCTTCACAGGGTTGAGCACCGGGGAGCTGTTTTTT.

This rearrangement joins TRBV7-8 to TRBJ2-7, with 7 bases matching TRBD2. The CDR3 has 15 residues. Trimming removed 5 bases from V and 6 bases from J; junction bases left unmatched: 13. CDR1 and CDR2 (germline): SGHVS, FQNEAQ. The CDR3, as DNA: TGTGCCAGCAGCCCGGTCCACGGGGGGTCTGCCGAGCAGTACTTC. It specifies CASSPVHGGSAEQYF.

The V gene is TRBV3-1 (or the pseudogene TRBV3-2), the J gene TRBJ1-1; D is ambiguous. The CDR3 sequence is 14 residues long. V lost 0 bases and J lost 3, with 8 bases in between. Germline values: CDR1 LGHDT, CDR2 YNNKEL (reference sequence). CDR3: CASSQERHHTEAFF. In DNA, the CDR3 is TGTGCCAGCAGCCAAGAACGACATCACACTGAAGCTTTCTTT.

The rearrangement uses TRBV6-5 and TRBJ1-2, with 8 bases lining up with TRBD1. With 2 bases clipped from V and 3 bases from J, the junction kept 8 bases outside the gene matches. The CDR3 totals 16 residues. Germline V gene lookup returns CDR1 MNHEY and CDR2 SVGAGI. CDR3 coding DNA: TGTGCCAGCAGTTACCAGCCCGACAGGGGTGACTATGGCTACACCTTC. Residues: CASSYQPDRGDYGYTF.

V usage is TRBV25-1 and J usage is TRBJ1-2; tentative D call: TRBD1 (5 bases). The CDR3 runs to 12 residues. The germline CDR1 and CDR2 sequences are MGHDK and SYGVNS. Trimming stripped 6 bases from V and 7 bases from J, with 12 bases between. The CDR3 is CASREGLAGYTF. In DNA, the CDR3 is TGTGCCAGCAGAGAGGGGTTAGCTGGCTACACCTTC.